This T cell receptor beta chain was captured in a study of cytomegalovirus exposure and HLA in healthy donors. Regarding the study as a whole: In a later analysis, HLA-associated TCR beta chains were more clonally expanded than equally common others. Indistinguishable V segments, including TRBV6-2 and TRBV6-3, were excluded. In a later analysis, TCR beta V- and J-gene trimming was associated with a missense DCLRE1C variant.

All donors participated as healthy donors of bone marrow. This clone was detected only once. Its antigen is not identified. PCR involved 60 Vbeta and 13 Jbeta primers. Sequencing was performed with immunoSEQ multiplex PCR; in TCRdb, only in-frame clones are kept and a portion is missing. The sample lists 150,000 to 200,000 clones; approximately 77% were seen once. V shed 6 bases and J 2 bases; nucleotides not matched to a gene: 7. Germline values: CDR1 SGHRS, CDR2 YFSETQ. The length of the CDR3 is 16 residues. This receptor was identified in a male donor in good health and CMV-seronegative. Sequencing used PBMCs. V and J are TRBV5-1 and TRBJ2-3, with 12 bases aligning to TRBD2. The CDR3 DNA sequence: TGCGCCAGCACCCACGGACTAGCGGGGATCACAGATACGCAGTATTTT. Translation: CASTHGLAGITDTQYF. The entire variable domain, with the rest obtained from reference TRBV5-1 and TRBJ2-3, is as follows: KAGVTQTPRYLIKTRGQQVTLSCSPISGHRSVSWYQQTPGQGLQFLFEYFSETQRNKGNFPGRFSGRQFSNSRSEMNVSTLELGDSALYLCASTHGLAGITDTQYFGPGTRLTVL.